These 24 T cell receptor beta chains originate from one sample sequenced in a study of blood T cell repertoires in COVID-19. Using immunoSEQ multiplex PCR, the repertoire was profiled, and TCRdb retains in-frame clones only, with some absent. The sample shows under 350,000 clones, about 86% of them seen only once. Specimen: PBMCs or T cells enriched from blood (not recorded which). These TCRs come from a woman aged 40 to 50 with acute COVID-19.

The chain combines TRBV5-8 with TRBJ2-7, with TRBD2 matching 7 bases. Trimming at V came to 2 bases and at J to 5 bases, leaving 7 bases not matched to a gene. This CDR3 spans 14 amino acids. Germline CDR1 reads SGHTS; CDR2 reads YDEGEE. The CDR3 is CASSFPGGGNEQYF. Written as DNA, the CDR3 is TGTGCCAGCAGCTTCCCTGGGGGAGGGAACGAGCAGTACTTC.

This clone was recorded only once. The V gene is TRBV6-5, the J gene TRBJ1-1, with D unclear. CDR1 MNHEY and CDR2 SVGAGI come from the germline V gene. The germline V and J ends were trimmed by 4 bases and 7 bases, with 7 bases remaining between them. This CDR3 region has 11 residues. The CDR3, as DNA: TGTGCCAGCAGTTCCCCGTTTGAAGCTTTCTTT. It specifies CASSSPFEAFF.

The chain links TRBV5-4 to TRBJ2-4; 10 bases align to TRBD1. CDR1 is SGHNT, CDR2 YYREEE, per germline (reference sequence). This CDR3 spans 16 amino acids. The J segment lost 7 bases and the V segment lost 0 bases, leaving 7 bases of the junction unmatched. CDR3 DNA: TGTGCCAGCAGCTTGGCGGTGACAGGGGGCAACAACATTCAGTACTTC. Encoded protein: CASSLAVTGGNNIQYF.

The V and J genes are TRBV4-2 and TRBJ2-1, with 7 bases matching TRBD1. V lost 2 bases, J lost 8 bases, and 9 bases stayed unmatched. This CDR3 has 15 residues. Per the germline V gene, CDR1 is LGHNA and CDR2 is YNFKEQ. The CDR3 reads CASSQFNRQGDEQFF. The CDR3 DNA reads TGTGCCAGCAGCCAATTCAATCGACAGGGCGATGAGCAGTTCTTC.

This chain links TRBV5-1 with TRBJ2-5; 11 bases align to TRBD2. V was pared by 5 bases and J by 5 bases, with 2 bases of the junction left unmatched. CDR1 SGHRS and CDR2 YFSETQ come from the germline V gene. The CDR3 covers 13 residues. This chain's CDR3 is CASRASGGETQYF. The CDR3 nucleotides read TGCGCCAGCAGGGCTAGCGGGGGGGAGACCCAGTACTTC. The full variable domain, in which reference TRBV5-1 and TRBJ2-5 provide the parts outside the CDR3, is KAGVTQTPRYLIKTRGQQVTLSCSPISGHRSVSWYQQTPGQGLQFLFEYFSETQRNKGNFPGRFSGRQFSNSRSEMNVSTLELGDSALYLCASRASGGETQYFGPGTRLLVL.

V and J are TRBV6-5 and TRBJ2-7; D might be TRBD1 (6 bases). V was clipped by 0 bases and J by 2 bases, with 11 bases between them. Germline V gene sequence: CDR1 MNHEY, CDR2 SVGAGI. The CDR3 contains 15 residues. The CDR3: CASSYSDRLTYEQYF. CDR3 bases: TGTGCCAGCAGTTACTCGGACAGATTAACCTACGAGCAGTACTTC.

Here the CDR3 reads CASSRPTGAGNYGYTF. CDR3 nucleotides: TGTGCCAGCAGCAGACCGACAGGCGCTGGAAACTATGGCTACACCTTC. The chain is built from TRBV7-2 and TRBJ1-2; the D gene is possibly TRBD1 (6 bases). The CDR3 has 16 amino acids. Trimming removed 5 bases at V and 2 bases at J, with 18 bases between. Germline V gives CDR1 SGHTA, CDR2 FQGNSA.

The V gene is TRBV7-2, the J gene TRBJ2-1; tentatively, D is TRBD1 (5 bases). Germline-derived CDR1 and CDR2 are SGHTA and FQGNSA. V was pared by 2 bases and J by 7 bases, with 15 bases between. This CDR3 has 15 residues. CDR3 protein: CASSLKGYLGNEQFF. The CDR3 DNA sequence: TGTGCCAGCAGCTTAAAGGGGTATCTGGGGAATGAGCAGTTCTTC.

This chain connects TRBV10-3 to TRBJ1-6; 10 nucleotides agree with TRBD1. This CDR3 is 15 amino acids long. V shed 2 bases, J shed 6 bases, and the junction held 1 base outside the gene matches. Germline loops: CDR1 ENHRY, CDR2 SYGVKD. The CDR3 sequence is CAISEGDRGNSPLHF. CDR3 in DNA: TGTGCCATCAGTGAGGGGGACAGGGGTAATTCACCCCTCCACTTT.

This chain joins TRBV7-2 and TRBJ2-2, with 8 nucleotides matching TRBD2. The CDR3 loop spans 14 amino acids. The germline gives CDR1 SGHTA, CDR2 FQGNSA. J gave up 4 bases and V 3 bases, and 1 base lay outside the gene matches. CDR3 protein: CASSFSGATGELFF. CDR3 DNA: TGTGCCAGCAGCTTTAGCGGGGCCACCGGGGAGCTGTTTTTT.

V and J are TRBV28 and TRBJ2-5, with TRBD2 matching over 8 bases. Germline trimming cut 4 bases from V and 4 bases from J; bases unmatched to any gene: 11. From germline, CDR1 is MDHEN and CDR2 SYDVKM. CDR3 length: 16 residues. CDR3 nucleotides: TGTGCCAGCAGTTCGGCCAGCGGGAGTAGAGGAGAGACCCAGTACTTC. It codes for CASSSASGSRGETQYF.

The V call is TRBV6-6, the J call TRBJ1-1; perhaps TRBD1 as D (5 bases). CDR1 is MNHNY and CDR2 is SVGAGI in the germline V gene (reference sequence). This CDR3 has 13 residues. Deletions cut 7 bases from V and 5 bases from J, with 14 bases between. The CDR3 region is CASIWQGGTEAFF. The DNA of the CDR3 is TGTGCCAGCATTTGGCAGGGTGGGACTGAAGCTTTCTTT.

This sequence joins TRBV28 and TRBJ2-1, with TRBD1 matching over 8 bases. This CDR3 contains 14 residues. Germline CDR1 is MDHEN and CDR2 is SYDVKM. V lost 9 bases to trimming and J lost 12 bases; unmatched junction nucleotides: 16. The CDR3 DNA sequence: TGTGCCAGTAGAGCAGGGGGCACGGGGGATGGGCAGTTCTTC. This encodes CASRAGGTGDGQFF.

The V gene is TRBV7-6, the J gene TRBJ2-1; 11 bases agree with TRBD2. CDR1 and CDR2 (germline): SGHVS, FNYEAQ. The CDR3 runs 16 residues. Germline trimming cut 4 bases from V and 5 bases from J; bases unmatched to any gene: 7. CDR3: CASSSIAGGVNNEQFF. In DNA form, the CDR3 reads TGTGCCAGCAGCTCAATAGCGGGAGGGGTTAACAATGAGCAGTTCTTC. Together with reference TRBV7-6 and TRBJ2-1, the CDR3 gives the full variable domain: GAGVSQSPRYKVTKRGQDVALRCDPISGHVSLYWYRQALGQGPEFLTYFNYEAQQDKSGLPNDRFSAERPEGSISTLTIQRTEQRDSAMYRCASSSIAGGVNNEQFFGPGTRLTVL.

This chain joins TRBV7-7 and TRBJ2-7, with no clear D. Trimming cost V 4 bases and J 0 bases, with 7 bases left between them. This CDR3 contains 13 residues. CDR1 and CDR2 from the germline V gene are SSHAT and FNYEAQ (reference sequence). CDR3 loop: CASSSGLSYEQYF. The DNA of the CDR3 is TGTGCCAGCAGCTCGGGTCTCTCCTACGAGCAGTACTTC.

This clone came up a few times. This chain uses TRBV7-9 with TRBJ1-4, with a possible D match to TRBD1 (6 bases). The V gene's germline CDR1 is SEHNR and CDR2 FQNEAQ (reference sequence). The V end lost 3 bases, the J end lost 8 bases, and 19 bases lay between the germline ends. The CDR3 covers 16 residues. The CDR3: CASSLMTGGGGEKLFF. The DNA for the CDR3 is TGTGCCAGCAGCTTGATGACAGGTGGAGGTGGAGAAAAACTGTTTTTT. Using reference TRBV7-9 and TRBJ1-4 for the parts outside the CDR3, the full variable domain is DTGVSQNPRHKITKRGQNVTFRCDPISEHNRLYWYRQTLGQGPEFLTYFQNEAQLEKSRLLSDRFSAERPKGSFSTLEIQRTEQGDSAMYLCASSLMTGGGGEKLFFGSGTQLSVL.

In DNA, the CDR3 is TGTGCCAGCAGCGTGGGGACAGGGGGCCAACAGCCCCAGCATTTT. Its protein is CASSVGTGGQQPQHF. This chain links TRBV9 with TRBJ1-5, with 12 bases matching TRBD1. Germline CDR1 is SGDLS and CDR2 is YYNGEE. The CDR3 is 15 residues long. J gave up 7 bases and V 2 bases, and 4 bases lay outside the gene matches.

This clone was detected only a few times. V usage is TRBV19 and J usage is TRBJ2-1; maybe TRBD2 (5 bases). CDR3 size: 15 residues. The germline V gene encodes CDR1 LNHDA and CDR2 SQIVND (reference sequence). The V end was cut by 5 bases, the J end by 4 bases, with 15 bases between. The CDR3 reads CASSRSGNVYNEQFF. The DNA of the CDR3 is TGTGCCAGTAGTCGTTCGGGGAACGTATACAATGAGCAGTTCTTC.

The rearrangement links TRBV5-8 to TRBJ2-4; the D gene is possibly TRBD1 (5 bases). The CDR3 has 14 residues. V was cut by 6 bases and J by 1 base, with 11 bases left in between. Germline V gene lookup returns CDR1 SGHTS and CDR2 YDEGEE. CDR3 bases: TGTGCCAGCACTGACTCAGGGGCCAAAAACATTCAGTACTTC. Amino acid sequence: CASTDSGAKNIQYF. Using reference TRBV5-8 and TRBJ2-4 for the parts outside the CDR3, the full variable domain is EAGVTQSPTHLIKTRGQQATLRCSPISGHTSVYWYQQALGLGLQFLLWYDEGEERNRGNFPPRFSGRQFPNYSSELNVNALELEDSALYLCASTDSGAKNIQYFGAGTRLSVL.

The rearrangement links TRBV28 to TRBJ1-2; 7 nucleotides agree with TRBD1. This CDR3 comprises 14 residues. Germline V gene lookup returns CDR1 MDHEN and CDR2 SYDVKM. After removal of 6 bases from V and 7 bases from J, the junction contained 11 bases not matched to a gene. CDR3 DNA sequence: TGTGCCAGCAGAAACAGGGGCCTCGAATTTGGCTACACCTTC. Amino acid sequence: CASRNRGLEFGYTF.

This chain uses TRBV7-2 with TRBJ1-2; D is undetermined. The CDR3 extends over 14 amino acids. Per the germline V gene, CDR1 is SGHTA and CDR2 is FQGNSA. V lost 0 bases and J lost 4, with 9 bases in between. This CDR3 reads CASSLAVISYGYTF. For the CDR3, the DNA is TGTGCCAGCAGCTTAGCAGTGATCAGCTATGGCTACACCTTC. Full variable domain (remainder filled in from reference TRBV7-2 and TRBJ1-2): GAGVSQSPSNKVTEKGKDVELRCDPISGHTALYWYRQSLGQGLEFLIYFQGNSAPDKSGLPSDRFSAERTGGSVSTLTIQRTQQEDSAVYLCASSLAVISYGYTFGSGTRLTVV.

The chain couples TRBV28 to TRBJ1-1; no firm D call. The germline V and J ends were trimmed by 6 bases and 4 bases, with 12 bases remaining between them. The CDR3 loop spans 13 amino acids. Per the germline V gene, CDR1 is MDHEN and CDR2 is SYDVKM. CDR3 in amino acids: CASSSIGVTEAFF. CDR3 sequence (DNA): TGTGCCAGCAGCTCTATAGGAGTCACTGAAGCTTTCTTT.

J is TRBJ1-2 and V is TRBV7-2, with 7 bases aligning to TRBD1. Per the germline V gene, CDR1 is SGHTA and CDR2 is FQGNSA. CDR3 size: 14 residues. V trimming: 1 base; J trimming: 7 bases; junction bases outside the gene matches: 6. In nucleotides, the CDR3 is TGTGCCAGCAGCTTAGAGCCACACAGGGGTGGCTACACCTTC. It codes for CASSLEPHRGGYTF.

The chain carries TRBV28 and TRBJ1-2; D not resolved. CDR3 length equals 13 residues. CDR1 and CDR2 from the germline V gene are MDHEN and SYDVKM. Trimming removed 8 bases from V and 7 bases from J, with 17 bases in between. The CDR3 region is CASLTLGVAGYTF. The DNA for the CDR3 is TGTGCCAGCCTCACGCTCGGGGTGGCTGGCTACACCTTC.